This T cell receptor beta chain was identified during a study of metastatic and nonmetastatic thyroid tumors. About the study: Repertoires from malignant and benign thyroid patients were compared across blood and tumor or nodule tissue.

The germline V gene has CDR1 SGDLS and CDR2 YYNGEE. The CDR3 spans 14 residues. Trimming left V 0 bases short and J 0 bases short, with 3 bases between. This clone was detected ten times or more. The antigen is unknown. Thyroid surgery was performed in patients who had received no treatment beforehand. In the original processing: Using the CDR3 differences seen across clinicopathological groups, the authors built a distant-metastasis classifier for papillary thyroid cancer, which was meant to discriminate distant-metastatic patients. Via MiXCR, TCRdb re-called the PCR reads. The V and J calls shown here were made by TCRdb, not taken from the authors' results. This table has over 25,000 clones, about 15% appearing once. Study results and caveats: In blood and tumor, TCR beta diversity was reportedly significantly higher in malignant thyroid tumors than in benign nodules.

Sequenced sample: blood. The chain uses TRBV9 and TRBJ1-4; D is unclear. The TCR originated in a male donor with papillary thyroid cancer or a benign thyroid nodule (not recorded which). Some clones in this sample may be carry-over from other donors' samples. This CDR3 is CASSVAATNEKLFF. CDR3 DNA: TGTGCCAGCAGCGTAGCAGCAACTAATGAAAAACTGTTTTTT. The whole variable domain, filled in from reference TRBV9 and TRBJ1-4, reads DSGVTQTPKHLITATGQRVTLRCSPRSGDLSVYWYQQSLDQGLQFLIQYYNGEERAKGNILERFSAQQFPDLHSELNLSSLELGDSALYFCASSVAATNEKLFFGSGTQLSVL.